These 27 T cell receptor beta chains were all obtained from the same sample, sequenced in a study of cytomegalovirus exposure and HLA in healthy donors. Both 60 Vbeta primers and 13 Jbeta primers went into the PCR. Only in-frame clones appear in the TCRdb table, and some are missing; sequencing was by immunoSEQ multiplex PCR. This sample carries some 130,000 clones, 83% of them seen once, and the ten largest clones take 1% to 1.5%. Source material: PBMCs. The receptors come from a girl aged 2 to 9 in good health and CMV-seronegative.

The chain joins TRBV4-3 to TRBJ2-1, with 7 bases matching TRBD2. There are 17 residues in the CDR3. The junction had 12 bases not matched to a gene; V was cut back by 4 bases and J by 3 bases. CDR1 and CDR2 (germline): LGHNA, YSLEER. The CDR3 region has the DNA TGCGCCAGCAGCCGGGGGTTCGGGGCGGGGGTCTACAATGAGCAGTTCTTC. Amino acid sequence: CASSRGFGAGVYNEQFF.

Concerning this clone itself: This specimen includes other DNA sequences encoding the same CDR3. The CDR3 is CASTLGGPNTGELFF. The CDR3 DNA is TGTGCCAGCACCCTTGGAGGGCCGAACACCGGGGAGCTGTTTTTT. J is TRBJ2-2 and V is TRBV27, with a possible D match to TRBD2 (6 bases). Per germline, CDR1 MNHEY and CDR2 SMNVEV (reference sequence). This CDR3 contains 15 residues. The V and J ends lost 7 bases and 0 bases respectively, with 12 bases between them.

The CDR3 DNA is TGTGCCAGCAGTTCTACAAGGACAGGGAACTATGGCTACACCTTC. It specifies CASSSTRTGNYGYTF. The J gene is TRBJ1-2, the V gene TRBV28; 8 bases match TRBD1. There are 15 residues in the CDR3. The germline CDR1 and CDR2 sequences are MDHEN and SYDVKM. The J segment lost 2 bases and the V segment lost 4 bases, leaving 6 bases of the junction unmatched.

The chain has TRBV28 and TRBJ2-1; TRBD1 aligns across 9 bases. Trimming took 5 bases from V and 2 from J; bases not matched to a gene: 4. CDR1 is MDHEN and CDR2 is SYDVKM in the germline V gene. The CDR3 runs to 15 residues. DNA of the CDR3: TGTGCCAGCAGTCCCAGGGACAGGGCCTACAATGAGCAGTTCTTC. Protein product: CASSPRDRAYNEQFF.

This clone was seen just once. The chain is built from TRBV2 and TRBJ2-4; no reliable D call. With 1 base removed from V and 7 bases from J, the gap between germline ends came to 11 bases. CDR3 length: 14 residues. Germline V gives CDR1 SNHLY, CDR2 FYNNEI. As DNA, the CDR3 is TGTGCCAGCAGTGAAGTCAGTGGTTCGAACATTCAGTACTTC. Its translation is CASSEVSGSNIQYF.

This clone was counted a few times. The rearrangement uses TRBV6-4 and TRBJ1-6; 7 nucleotides align to TRBD1. The CDR3 runs to 15 residues. V lost 0 bases and J lost 7; bases outside the gene matches: 3. Germline-derived CDR1 and CDR2 are MRHNA and SNTAGT. In DNA form, the CDR3 reads TGTGCCAGCAGTGACTCCGTGACAGGGAATTCACCCCTCCACTTT. Amino acids: CASSDSVTGNSPLHF.

The chain employs TRBV30 and TRBJ1-1, with D possibly being TRBD1 (5 bases). Trimming pared 2 bases from V and 8 bases from J, leaving 15 bases between. The CDR3 has 13 residues. CDR1 is GTSNPN and CDR2 is SVGIG in the germline V gene (reference sequence). The CDR3 reads CAWSTAGLWEAFF. CDR3 bases: TGTGCCTGGAGTACGGCAGGGCTTTGGGAAGCTTTCTTT.

The CDR3 is CASSFGSGRGSGELFF. CDR3 DNA sequence: TGTGCCAGCAGCTTCGGTAGCGGGAGAGGTTCCGGGGAGCTGTTTTTT. The V call is TRBV7-2, the J call TRBJ2-2; 9 bases are shared with TRBD2. The V gene's germline CDR1 is SGHTA and CDR2 FQGNSA. The CDR3 runs to 16 residues. After removal of 3 bases from V and 6 bases from J, the junction contained 8 bases not matched to a gene.

The rearrangement uses TRBV5-5 and TRBJ2-2, with D unclear. Trimming shortened V by 0 bases and J by 3 bases, and 9 bases separated the two germline ends. This CDR3 comprises 15 residues. The V gene's germline CDR1 is SGHKS and CDR2 YYEKEE (reference sequence). CDR3 residues: CASSLAQVDTGELFF. For the CDR3, the DNA is TGTGCCAGCAGCTTGGCTCAGGTGGACACCGGGGAGCTGTTTTTT. The full variable domain, with the rest looked up from reference TRBV5-5 and TRBJ2-2, is DAGVTQSPTHLIKTRGQQVTLRCSPISGHKSVSWYQQVLGQGPQFIFQYYEKEERGRGNFPDRFSARQFPNYSSELNVNALLLGDSALYLCASSLAQVDTGELFFGEGSRLTVL.

The J gene is TRBJ2-7, the V gene TRBV2; 11 bases are a match to TRBD2. CDR1 is SNHLY, CDR2 FYNNEI, per germline. V lost 8 bases to trimming and J lost 6 bases; unmatched junction nucleotides: 21. The CDR3 loop spans 18 amino acids. The CDR3 DNA follows: TGTGCCAGCGGGGGGGATCCTAGCGGGGGGAGGAGACAATCCGAGCAGTACTTC. Translating gives CASGGDPSGGRRQSEQYF. The variable domain in full, with the rest retrieved from reference TRBV2 and TRBJ2-7, is EPEVTQTPSHQVTQMGQEVILRCVPISNHLYFYWYRQILGQKVEFLVSFYNNEISEKSEIFDDQFSVERPDGSNFTLKIRSTKLEDSAMYFCASGGDPSGGRRQSEQYFGPGTRLTVT.

This clone was seen only once. The chain employs TRBV29-1 and TRBJ2-7, with D perhaps matching TRBD2 (5 bases). The V and J ends lost 0 bases and 0 bases respectively, with 6 bases between them. The CDR3 is 13 amino acids. Germline V CDR1 and CDR2: SQVTM, ANQGSEA. CDR3 nucleotides: TGCAGCGTTGAAGAAACTAGCTCCTACGAGCAGTACTTC. Its protein is CSVEETSSYEQYF.

The chain couples TRBV10-3 to TRBJ2-5, with D possibly being TRBD1 (5 bases). The V gene's germline CDR1 is ENHRY and CDR2 SYGVKD. The ends were cut back, 2 bases at V and 5 bases at J, with 12 bases in the middle. The CDR3 extends over 14 amino acids. CDR3 DNA: TGTGCCATCAGTGAGGGACAAGGCGTGGAGACCCAGTACTTC. This translates into CAISEGQGVETQYF.

This chain connects TRBV28 to TRBJ1-1; no clear D gene. CDR3 length: 15 residues. Trimming took off 6 bases at V and 1 base at J, with 15 bases between the two ends. CDR1 and CDR2 from the germline V gene are MDHEN and SYDVKM. This chain's CDR3 is CASSPLTHPNTEAFF. The CDR3 DNA reads as TGTGCCAGCAGCCCCCTGACTCACCCGAACACTGAAGCTTTCTTT.

The chain joins TRBV18 to TRBJ1-1; D is possibly TRBD1 (6 bases). Per the germline V gene, CDR1 is KGHSH and CDR2 is LQKENI. This CDR3 contains 12 residues. Trimming removed 3 bases at V and 7 bases at J, with 9 bases between. The CDR3 DNA reads as TGTGCCAGCTCACCCGGACAGTTTGAAGCTTTCTTT. Its translation is CASSPGQFEAFF.

The V gene is TRBV6-1, the J gene TRBJ2-7; no firm D call. This CDR3 has 11 amino acids. With 5 bases removed from V and 3 bases from J, the gap between germline ends came to 5 bases. Germline V lookup: CDR1 MNHNS, CDR2 SASEGT. CDR3 loop: CASSFNYEQYF. The CDR3 DNA follows: TGTGCCAGCAGTTTCAACTACGAGCAGTACTTC.

The V and J genes are TRBV27 and TRBJ2-7, with 8 nucleotides matching TRBD1. J lost 6 bases, V lost 6 bases, and 7 bases had no gene match. CDR1 is MNHEY, CDR2 SMNVEV, per germline (reference sequence). The CDR3 is 13 amino acids. The CDR3 here is CASRGQGLFEQYF. The CDR3 DNA reads TGTGCCAGCAGAGGACAGGGATTATTCGAGCAGTACTTC.

The chain recombines TRBV6-5 with TRBJ2-7, with 8 bases identical to TRBD1. J was trimmed by 3 bases and V by 5 bases; bases with no gene match: 3. CDR1 is MNHEY and CDR2 is SVGAGI in the germline V gene. The CDR3 extends over 13 amino acids. For the CDR3, the DNA is TGTGCCAGCAGTCTACAGGGGGGCTACGAGCAGTACTTC. It specifies CASSLQGGYEQYF.

V usage is TRBV25-1 and J usage is TRBJ2-7; 8 nucleotides match TRBD2. Germline CDR1 and CDR2: MGHDK and SYGVNS. V was pared by 1 base and J by 0 bases, with 8 bases of the junction left unmatched. The CDR3 consists of 17 residues. CDR3 sequence: CASSESASGSRSYEQYF. DNA of the CDR3: TGTGCCAGCAGTGAATCCGCTAGCGGGTCCCGCTCCTACGAGCAGTACTTC.

The chain employs TRBV13 and TRBJ2-5; either TRBD1 or TRBD2 may supply D (5 bases each). Near its end, the DNA agrees better with TRBJ2-7, so the J call may be wrong. Germline loops: CDR1 PRHDT, CDR2 FYEKMQ (reference sequence). CDR3 size: 14 residues. As DNA, the CDR3 is TGTGCCAGCAGCTCGGACACTAGCTCCTACGAGCAGTACTTC. Its protein is CASSSDTSSYEQYF.

V gene TRBV30 combines with J gene TRBJ1-2; D might be TRBD1 (6 bases). Trimming removed 2 bases at V and 3 bases at J, with 13 bases between. Germline V lookup: CDR1 GTSNPN, CDR2 SVGIG (reference sequence). CDR3 size: 14 residues. Here the CDR3 reads CAWSFGGADYGYTF. As DNA, the CDR3 is TGTGCCTGGAGTTTCGGGGGGGCTGACTATGGCTACACCTTC.

V gene TRBV10-1 combines with J gene TRBJ1-2; D may be TRBD1 (5 bases). Per the germline V gene, CDR1 is WNHNN and CDR2 is SYGVQD (reference sequence). The germline V and J ends were trimmed by 0 bases and 4 bases, with 9 bases remaining between them. CDR3 length equals 14 residues. The CDR3 DNA reads TGCGCCAGCAGTGAGTCGGGGCATCCCTATGGCTACACCTTC. Amino acids: CASSESGHPYGYTF.

The chain links TRBV5-4 to TRBJ2-1; 9 bases map to TRBD2. The CDR3 covers 14 residues. The germline CDR1 and CDR2 sequences are SGHNT and YYREEE (reference sequence). Here the CDR3 reads CGVRAGGSYNEQFF. CDR3 DNA: TGTGGTGTTCGAGCGGGGGGTTCGTACAATGAGCAGTTCTTC.

As concerns this clone: No DNA is shown, since the ends of the CDR3 on it are uncertain; the CDR3 is the one TCRdb lists. The chain employs TRBV1 and TRBJ1-2; the listed D gene, TRBD1, was not tested against the DNA. TRBV1 is a pseudogene segment. The CDR3 contains 16 residues when both ends are counted. This chain's CDR3 is CTSSQVVGTGADGYTF.

The chain has TRBV7-2 and TRBJ2-5; 14 positions agree with TRBD2. V gave up 5 bases and J gave up 7 bases; unmatched junction bases: 6. This CDR3 comprises 15 residues. CDR1 and CDR2 from the germline V gene are SGHTA and FQGNSA. In nucleotides, the CDR3 is TGTGCCAGCAGCACGACTAGCGGGGGGGCCGGGACCCAGTACTTC. The encoded protein is CASSTTSGGAGTQYF.

The chain carries TRBV14 and TRBJ2-2; perhaps TRBD1 as D (6 bases). The CDR3 consists of 17 residues. Germline V gene lookup returns CDR1 SGHDN and CDR2 FVKESK. Trimming removed 4 bases at V and 2 bases at J, with 17 bases between. The CDR3: CASSLRVTGTNTGELFF. DNA for the CDR3: TGTGCCAGCAGCCTTAGGGTCACAGGGACCAACACCGGGGAGCTGTTTTTT.

The V call is TRBV25-1, the J call TRBJ2-7; the D is unclear. V shed 2 bases and J shed 4 bases, with 3 bases lying between them. CDR3 length equals 11 residues. CDR1 is MGHDK, CDR2 SYGVNS, per germline. In DNA, the CDR3 is TGTGCCAGCAGTGAACGGTACGAGCAGTACTTC. Translated: CASSERYEQYF.

The chain combines TRBV7-3 with TRBJ2-2; D unresolved. In germline, CDR1 is SGHTA, CDR2 FQGTGA. V was shortened by 5 bases and J by 3 bases, with 4 bases between the two germline ends. The CDR3 spans 12 residues. The CDR3 DNA reads as TGTGCCAGCAGCCGAGACACCGGGGAGCTGTTTTTT. It translates to CASSRDTGELFF.